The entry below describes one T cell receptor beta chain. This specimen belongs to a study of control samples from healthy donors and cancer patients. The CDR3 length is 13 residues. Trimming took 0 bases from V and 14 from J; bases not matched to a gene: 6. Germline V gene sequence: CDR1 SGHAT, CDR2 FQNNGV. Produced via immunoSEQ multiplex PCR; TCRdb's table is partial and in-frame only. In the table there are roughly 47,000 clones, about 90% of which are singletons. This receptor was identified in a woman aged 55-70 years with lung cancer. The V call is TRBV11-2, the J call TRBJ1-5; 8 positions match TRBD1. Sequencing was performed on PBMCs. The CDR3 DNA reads TGTGCCAGCAGCTTAGATCCAGGGGGCCCTAAGCATTTT. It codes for CASSLDPGGPKHF.